The table lists the clone carrying this T cell receptor (beta chain) with many counts. The sample comes from a study of regulatory T cells in long-lasting Graves disease. V gave up 4 bases and J gave up 5 bases; unmatched junction bases: 7. The germline gives CDR1 MNHEY, CDR2 SMNVEV (reference sequence). The CDR3 length is 15 residues. Documented time point: newly diagnosed GD, antithyroid drugs for less than 3 months. Construction of the TCR library relied on RNA isolated from PBMCs. With iRepertoire HTBI primers and Arm-PCR of CDR3 regions, TCR beta libraries were built. Each CDR3 protein is one row after TCRdb ran MiXCR on the multiplex PCR reads. The sample includes 350,000 to 500,000 distinct CDR3 sequences, 11% to 15% of them seen just once. The same sample was also studied in work on T cells in Graves' hyperthyroidism and ophthalmopathy.

The source material was peripheral blood mononuclear cells (PBMCs), sampled at new diagnosis, from a patient treated with antithyroid drugs. This rearrangement joins TRBV27 to TRBJ2-3, with 9 bases that match TRBD2. The receptor's source is a woman aged 45-59 years with Graves disease. The CDR3 loop reads CASSSTSGPGDTQYF. The CDR3 DNA follows: TGTGCCAGCAGTTCGACTAGCGGACCTGGAGATACGCAGTATTTT.